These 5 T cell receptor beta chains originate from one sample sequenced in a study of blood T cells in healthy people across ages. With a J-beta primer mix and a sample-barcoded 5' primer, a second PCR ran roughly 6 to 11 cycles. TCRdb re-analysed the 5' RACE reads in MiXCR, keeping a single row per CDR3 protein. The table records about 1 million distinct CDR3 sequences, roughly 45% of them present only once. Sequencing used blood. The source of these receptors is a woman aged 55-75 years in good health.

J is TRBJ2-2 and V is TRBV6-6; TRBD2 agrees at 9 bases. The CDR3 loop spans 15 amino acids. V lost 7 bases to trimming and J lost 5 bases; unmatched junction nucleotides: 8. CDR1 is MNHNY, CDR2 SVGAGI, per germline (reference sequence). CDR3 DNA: TGTGCCAGCATTCCCGGGACTAGCTTGACCGGGGAGCTGTTTTTT. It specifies CASIPGTSLTGELFF.

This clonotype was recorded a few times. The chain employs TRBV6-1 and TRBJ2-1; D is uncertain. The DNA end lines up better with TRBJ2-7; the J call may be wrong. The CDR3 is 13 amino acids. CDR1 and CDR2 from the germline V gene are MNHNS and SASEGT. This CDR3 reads CASSIIQYNEQYF. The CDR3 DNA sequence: TGTGCCAGCAGCATCATCCAATACAATGAGCAGTACTTC.

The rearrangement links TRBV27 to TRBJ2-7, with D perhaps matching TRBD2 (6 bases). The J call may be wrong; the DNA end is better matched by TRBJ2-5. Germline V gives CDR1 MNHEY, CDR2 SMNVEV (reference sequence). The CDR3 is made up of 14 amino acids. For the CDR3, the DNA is TGTGCCAGCAGTGGGTCCAGTGGGGGGGAGACCCAGTACTTC. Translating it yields CASSGSSGGETQYF.

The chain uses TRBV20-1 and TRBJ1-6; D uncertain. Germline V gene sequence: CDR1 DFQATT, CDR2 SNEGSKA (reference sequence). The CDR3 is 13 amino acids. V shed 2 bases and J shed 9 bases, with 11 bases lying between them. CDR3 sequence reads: CSARPQIPSPLHF. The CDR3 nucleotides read TGCAGTGCTAGACCGCAGATACCTTCACCCCTCCACTTT.

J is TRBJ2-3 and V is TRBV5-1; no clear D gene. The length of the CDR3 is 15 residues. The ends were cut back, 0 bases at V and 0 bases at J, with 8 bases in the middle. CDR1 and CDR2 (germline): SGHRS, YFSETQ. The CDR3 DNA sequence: TGCGCCAGCAGCTTGGGTTGGAGTAGCACAGATACGCAGTATTTT. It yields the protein CASSLGWSSTDTQYF.